These 27 T cell receptor beta chains share one sample of origin, sequenced in a study of T cells expressing NK-cell markers. TCRdb reprocessed the 5' RACE reads; each CDR3 protein has one entry and no DNA is given. This sample's clone table lists approximately 380,000 distinct CDR3 sequences. Sequencing was carried out using blood T cells: a sorted CD56 or NKG2C T cell subset, CD4+ or CD8+ T cells, or bulk PBMC T cells (not recorded which). All receptors derive from a man aged 18-70 years in good health.

This chain joins TRBV6-6 and TRBJ2-5; TCRdb reports TRBD1, a call that lacks DNA to check it against. Germline-derived CDR1 and CDR2 are MNHNY and SVGAGI (reference sequence). The CDR3 extends over 12 amino acids. The CDR3 loop is CASKTGQETQYF.

The chain links TRBV2 to TRBJ1-5; there is no DNA to check the TCRdb D call of TRBD1. The germline CDR1 and CDR2 sequences are SNHLY and FYNNEI. The CDR3 covers 15 residues. The CDR3 is CASTGTAQSFQPQHF.

The J gene is TRBJ1-6, the V gene TRBV9; TCRdb's D gene call, TRBD1, goes unchecked for lack of DNA. The CDR3 extends over 12 amino acids. The germline CDR1 and CDR2 sequences are SGDLS and YYNGEE. CDR3 sequence reads: CASSREQGPLHF.

The rearrangement links TRBV6-1 to TRBJ2-7; TCRdb indicates TRBD2, and absent DNA this call remains unverified. The CDR3 runs to 14 residues. The germline CDR1 and CDR2 sequences are MNHNS and SASEGT. The CDR3 protein is CASGKLRGGYEQYF.

The chain carries TRBV7-8 and TRBJ1-6. Germline V gene data show CDR1 as SGHVS and CDR2 as FQNEAQ. The CDR3 has 14 residues. CDR3 sequence: CASSFRITSSPLHF.

This chain uses TRBV5-1 with TRBJ2-3; TCRdb gives TRBD2 as the D gene, but with no DNA this cannot be confirmed. Germline-derived CDR1 and CDR2 are SGHRS and YFSETQ. The CDR3 is 14 residues long. The CDR3 is CASAAGGSTDTQYF.

V usage is TRBV18 and J usage is TRBJ2-3; the D call from TCRdb, TRBD2, cannot be confirmed without DNA. Germline CDR1 and CDR2: KGHSH and LQKENI. The CDR3 is 15 amino acids. This CDR3 is CASSPRGGYTDTQYF.

The J gene is TRBJ2-5, the V gene TRBV5-1; no DNA is available, so the TRBD2 call from TCRdb remains unchecked. The germline V gene encodes CDR1 SGHRS and CDR2 YFSETQ. The CDR3 extends over 15 amino acids. CDR3 loop: CASSRGTSGTETQYF.

The chain combines TRBV6-1 with TRBJ2-7; the D call from TCRdb, TRBD1, cannot be confirmed without DNA. The CDR3 runs to 15 residues. Germline CDR1 is MNHNS and CDR2 is SASEGT. Here the CDR3 reads CASSTGQGIPYEQYF.

This chain joins TRBV7-6 and TRBJ1-2. This CDR3 has 12 residues. Germline V gene data show CDR1 as SGHVS and CDR2 as FNYEAQ. Here the CDR3 reads CASSSSNSGYTF.

The chain couples TRBV19 to TRBJ2-3. Germline CDR1 and CDR2: LNHDA and SQIVND (reference sequence). The CDR3 length is 13 residues. CDR3 sequence reads: CASESANTDTQYF.

The rearrangement uses TRBV10-3 and TRBJ2-3; TCRdb proposes TRBD1, but this gene call is untestable without DNA. The CDR3 covers 12 residues. CDR1 and CDR2 (germline): ENHRY, SYGVKD. CDR3 sequence reads: CATSGGTDTQYF.

The chain joins TRBV9 to TRBJ1-6; TCRdb picks TRBD1, but there is no DNA to check that call. Germline V gene lookup returns CDR1 SGDLS and CDR2 YYNGEE. This CDR3 contains 15 residues. CDR3 sequence: CASSFGQGAGSPLHF.

The CDR3 region is CASSLSAGLAGVNIQYF. V and J are TRBV7-8 and TRBJ2-4; with no DNA, the TCRdb D assignment of TRBD2 cannot be verified. Germline CDR1 SGHVS, CDR2 FQNEAQ. CDR3 length equals 17 residues. The full variable domain, its missing parts supplied by reference TRBV7-8 and TRBJ2-4, is GAGVSQSPRYKVAKRGQDVALRCDPISGHVSLFWYQQALGQGPEFLTYFQNEAQLDKSGLPSDRFFAERPEGSVSTLKIQRTQQEDSAVYLCASSLSAGLAGVNIQYFGAGTRLSVL.

The chain joins TRBV28 to TRBJ2-1; TCRdb's D call, TRBD1, is unchecked because there is no DNA. CDR1 and CDR2 (germline): MDHEN, SYDVKM. The CDR3 spans 14 residues. CDR3 in amino acids: CAIVLAGAYNEQFF.

The gene calls are TRBV25-1 and TRBJ2-1. CDR1 and CDR2 from the germline V gene are MGHDK and SYGVNS. The CDR3 is 14 residues long. Here the CDR3 reads CASSEYYGYNEQFF. Full variable domain (missing parts from reference TRBV25-1 and TRBJ2-1): EADIYQTPRYLVIGTGKKITLECSQTMGHDKMYWYQQDPGMELHLIHYSYGVNSTEKGDLSSESTVSRIRTEHFPLTLESARPSHTSQYLCASSEYYGYNEQFFGPGTRLTVL.

V gene TRBV18 combines with J gene TRBJ2-5; the D call from TCRdb, TRBD1, cannot be confirmed without DNA. Germline V gives CDR1 KGHSH, CDR2 LQKENI. CDR3 length equals 13 residues. The CDR3 here is CASSSQAPETQYF.

The CDR3 region is CASSYSASTDTQYF. The chain recombines TRBV6-5 with TRBJ2-3. The CDR3 contains 14 residues. Germline CDR1 and CDR2: MNHEY and SVGAGI.

The rearrangement uses TRBV5-1 and TRBJ2-2; TCRdb outputs TRBD1, but without DNA this stays unchecked. CDR3 size: 16 residues. Germline CDR1 SGHRS, CDR2 YFSETQ. CDR3 loop: CASRDPGQGGPGELFF. The full variable domain, with the rest looked up from reference TRBV5-1 and TRBJ2-2, is KAGVTQTPRYLIKTRGQQVTLSCSPISGHRSVSWYQQTPGQGLQFLFEYFSETQRNKGNFPGRFSGRQFSNSRSEMNVSTLELGDSALYLCASRDPGQGGPGELFFGEGSRLTVL.

The genes are TRBV7-2 and TRBJ2-2; without DNA, the TCRdb call of TRBD1 cannot be checked. The length of the CDR3 is 17 residues. Germline V gives CDR1 SGHTA, CDR2 FQGNSA. The CDR3 sequence is CASSLTEIQGNTGELFF.

The rearrangement joins TRBV20-1 to TRBJ1-1; TCRdb returns TRBD1, unconfirmable since there is no DNA. CDR1 is DFQATT and CDR2 is SNEGSKA in the germline V gene (reference sequence). The CDR3 length is 15 residues. The CDR3 here is CSARTGGAMNTEAFF.

The V call is TRBV24-1, the J call TRBJ2-7; TCRdb's D call, TRBD2, is unchecked because there is no DNA. The CDR3 extends over 15 amino acids. Germline V gene sequence: CDR1 KGHDR, CDR2 SFDVKD. CDR3 region: CATSGLERGSYEQYF.

The chain links TRBV29-1 to TRBJ2-1; TCRdb picks TRBD2, but there is no DNA to check that call. The CDR3 has 17 residues. Germline CDR1 and CDR2: SQVTM and ANQGSEA. The chain's CDR3 is CSVETSGGAFFYNEQFF.

This chain uses TRBV19 with TRBJ2-1. The CDR3 is made up of 11 amino acids. Per germline, CDR1 LNHDA and CDR2 SQIVND (reference sequence). This CDR3 is CASSIAREQFF.

This chain links TRBV7-2 with TRBJ2-7. CDR1 SGHTA and CDR2 FQGNSA come from the germline V gene. The CDR3 is 14 amino acids. CDR3 sequence: CASSLERGSYEQYF.

The V and J genes are TRBV3-1 and TRBJ2-7; absent DNA, TCRdb's TRBD1 call cannot be checked. This CDR3 contains 16 residues. Germline CDR1 is LGHDT and CDR2 is YNNKEL (reference sequence). CDR3 sequence reads: CASSHQGRRQGDEQYF.

The chain has TRBV15 and TRBJ2-7; TCRdb returns TRBD1, unconfirmable since there is no DNA. Germline V CDR1 and CDR2: LNHNV, YYDKDF (reference sequence). This CDR3 contains 17 residues. The CDR3: CATSGLSRDGLLYEQYF.